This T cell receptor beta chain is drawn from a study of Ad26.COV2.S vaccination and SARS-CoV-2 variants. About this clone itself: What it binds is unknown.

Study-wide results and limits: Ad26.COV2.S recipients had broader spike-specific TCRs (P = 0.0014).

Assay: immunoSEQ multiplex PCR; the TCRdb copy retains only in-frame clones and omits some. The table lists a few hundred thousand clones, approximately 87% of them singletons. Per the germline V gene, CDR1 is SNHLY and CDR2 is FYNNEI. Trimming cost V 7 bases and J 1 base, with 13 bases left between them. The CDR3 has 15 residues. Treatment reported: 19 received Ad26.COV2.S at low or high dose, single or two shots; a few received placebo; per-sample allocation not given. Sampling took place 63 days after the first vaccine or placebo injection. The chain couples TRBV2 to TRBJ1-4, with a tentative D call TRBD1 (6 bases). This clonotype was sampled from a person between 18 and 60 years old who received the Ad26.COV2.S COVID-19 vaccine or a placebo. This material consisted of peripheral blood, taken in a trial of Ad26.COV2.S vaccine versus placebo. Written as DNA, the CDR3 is TGTGCCAGCAAGGGGGGTGGAGGAACTAATGAAAAACTGTTTTTT. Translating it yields CASKGGGGTNEKLFF.